This TCR beta chain was captured in a study of T-cell reconstitution after alpha-beta-depleted transplantation in children. Preparing the TCRbeta library involved the use of unique molecular identifiers. In TCRdb, the PCR reads were re-called with MiXCR into one record per CDR3 protein. Of 80,000 to 100,000 distinct CDR3 sequences detected, less than 25% appear once; the ten largest clones hold about a fifth. Overall study findings and caveats: TCRbeta diversity was high at day 60 in some patients (a result of surviving recipient T cells and thymic progenitors).

The sample holds a few counts of this clonotype. What it recognizes is unknown. The length of the CDR3 is 13 residues. Trimming cost V 3 bases and J 4 bases, with 10 bases left between them. Germline loops: CDR1 DFQATT, CDR2 SNEGSKA (reference sequence). This clonotype was sampled from a boy aged 2 to 9 with acute lymphoblastic leukemia, due to receive a stem cell transplant. This chain connects TRBV20-1 to TRBJ2-1; perhaps TRBD1 as D (6 bases). The input for sequencing was PBMCs, taken before TCRalphabeta/CD19-depleted stem cell transplant. The CDR3 nucleotides read TGCAGTGCTAGCAGGGGCCCTTACAATGAGCAGTTCTTC. Translated: CSASRGPYNEQFF.